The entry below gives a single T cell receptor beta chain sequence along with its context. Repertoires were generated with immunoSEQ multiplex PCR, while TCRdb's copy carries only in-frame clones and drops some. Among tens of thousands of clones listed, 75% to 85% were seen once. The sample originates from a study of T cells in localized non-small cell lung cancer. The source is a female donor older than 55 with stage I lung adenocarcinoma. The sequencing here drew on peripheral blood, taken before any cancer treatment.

This CDR3 is CASSYREAGSPLHF. Here the CDR3 DNA reads TGTGCCAGCAGTTATCGAGAAGCTGGTTCACCCCTCCACTTT. This rearrangement joins TRBV6-6 to TRBJ1-6; D gene ambiguous. Per the germline V gene, CDR1 is MNHNY and CDR2 is SVGAGI (reference sequence). The V and J ends lost 3 bases and 9 bases respectively, with 12 bases between them. The CDR3 consists of 14 residues.